This entry concerns a single T cell receptor (beta chain). The entry originates in a study of blood T cell repertoires in COVID-19. About the research overall: Italy, Spain and the United States were the sources of the convalescent and acute COVID-19 samples.

The germline gives CDR1 MNHEY, CDR2 SVGEGT. The CDR3 is 11 residues long. Trimming removed 5 bases from V and 5 bases from J, with 3 bases in between. In the study's own analysis: How many nucleated cells were present was estimated from reference gene primer amplification. Clones were read by immunoSEQ multiplex PCR, and TCRdb kept only the in-frame ones, dropping some. Clone size and V and J calls were adopted from that table, with D and trimming inferred from the DNA. The sample contains under 300,000 clones, roughly 90% of which appear only once. The sequenced sample consisted of peripheral blood. The chain joins TRBV6-2 or TRBV6-3 to TRBJ2-2; D call uncertain. This receptor was obtained from a man in his fifties or sixties with acute or convalescent COVID-19. The CDR3 sequence: CASSQTGELFF. For the CDR3, the DNA is TGTGCCAGCAGTCAGACCGGGGAGCTGTTTTTT.